This T cell receptor beta chain emerged from a study of beta chain features in type 1 diabetes. TCRB transcripts that were expressed got sequenced, as all of the isolated RNA had been reverse transcribed. Measured with immunoSEQ multiplex PCR; TCRdb has only the in-frame clones, and not every one. This sample has 130,000 or so clones, with 7.5% to 9.5% found just once. Trimming at V came to 3 bases and at J to 7 bases, leaving 4 bases not matched to a gene. Per the germline V gene, CDR1 is MDHEN and CDR2 is SYDVKM. This CDR3 has 13 residues. Each of the sorted populations had a purity greater than 95%. This clone was observed a few times. The antigen is not known. The study's findings and limits: Patients with Type 1 diabetes showed moderately but significantly shorter TCRB CDR3s in all four CD4+ subsets. Type 1 diabetes patients showed fewer insertions and more deletions at VDJ junctions.

The receptor was derived from a man aged 25-45 years with type 1 diabetes. This chain uses TRBV28 with TRBJ1-2; 8 nucleotides agree with TRBD1. Input material: central memory CD4+ T cells from blood. The CDR3 region has the DNA TGTGCCAGCAGTTTTTACAGGGGGGGTGGCTACACCTTC. Its protein is CASSFYRGGGYTF.